Presented here are 2 T cell receptor beta chains from one specimen sequenced in a study of blood T cell repertoires in COVID-19. Profiling relied on immunoSEQ multiplex PCR, and the TCRdb table lists in-frame clones only, not all of them. The sample lists 250,000 or so clones, approximately 85% occurring once. The sample consisted of peripheral blood. All receptors derive from a man older than 75 with acute or convalescent COVID-19.

This rearrangement joins TRBV28 to TRBJ1-6; 8 bases map to TRBD1. The V and J ends lost 5 bases and 10 bases, in that order; junction bases with no gene match: 10. The CDR3 sequence is 15 residues long. The germline V gene encodes CDR1 MDHEN and CDR2 SYDVKM. The CDR3 DNA reads as TGTGCCAGCAGTCCCCAGGACAGGGTTCAATCACCCCTCCACTTT. As protein: CASSPQDRVQSPLHF.

V is TRBV5-1 and J is TRBJ1-4; D is undetermined. The CDR3 has 16 residues. V lost 2 bases to trimming and J lost 0 bases, with 11 bases between them. Germline V gene data show CDR1 as SGHRS and CDR2 as YFSETQ. The CDR3 reads CASSLEGRATNEKLFF. The CDR3 bases are TGCGCCAGCAGCTTAGAAGGGAGGGCAACTAATGAAAAACTGTTTTTT.